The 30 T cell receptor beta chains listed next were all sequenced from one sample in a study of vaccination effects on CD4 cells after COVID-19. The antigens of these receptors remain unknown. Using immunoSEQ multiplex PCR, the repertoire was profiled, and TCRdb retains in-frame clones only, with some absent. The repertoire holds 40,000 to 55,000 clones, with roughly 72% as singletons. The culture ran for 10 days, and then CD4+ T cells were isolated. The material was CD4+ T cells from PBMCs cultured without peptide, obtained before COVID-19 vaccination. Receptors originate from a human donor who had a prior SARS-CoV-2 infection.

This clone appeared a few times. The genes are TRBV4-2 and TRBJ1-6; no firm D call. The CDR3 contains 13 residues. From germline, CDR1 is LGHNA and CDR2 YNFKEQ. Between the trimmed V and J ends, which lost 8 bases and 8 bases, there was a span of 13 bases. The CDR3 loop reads CASAREGYSPLHF. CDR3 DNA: TGTGCCAGCGCGAGAGAGGGTTATTCACCCCTCCACTTT.

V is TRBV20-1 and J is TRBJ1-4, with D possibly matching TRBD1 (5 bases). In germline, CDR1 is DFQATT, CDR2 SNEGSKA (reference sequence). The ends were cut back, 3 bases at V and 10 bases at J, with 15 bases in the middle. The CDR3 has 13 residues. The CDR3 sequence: CSASSHLGGKLFF. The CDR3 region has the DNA TGCAGTGCTAGTTCTCATTTGGGGGGAAAACTGTTTTTT.

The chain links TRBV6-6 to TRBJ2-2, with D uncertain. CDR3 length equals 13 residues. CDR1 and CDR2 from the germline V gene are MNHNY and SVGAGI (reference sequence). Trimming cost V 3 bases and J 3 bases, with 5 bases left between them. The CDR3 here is CASSYPDTGELFF. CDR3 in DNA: TGTGCCAGCAGTTATCCAGACACCGGGGAGCTGTTTTTT.

The CDR3 nucleotides read TGTGCCAGTAGAGAGACAGGGGGAGGAGAGACCCAGTACTTC. Encoded protein: CASRETGGGETQYF. The chain uses TRBV19 and TRBJ2-5; TRBD1 agrees at 9 bases. The germline CDR1 and CDR2 sequences are LNHDA and SQIVND (reference sequence). J lost 4 bases, V lost 6 bases, and 6 bases had no gene match. The CDR3 sequence is 14 residues long.

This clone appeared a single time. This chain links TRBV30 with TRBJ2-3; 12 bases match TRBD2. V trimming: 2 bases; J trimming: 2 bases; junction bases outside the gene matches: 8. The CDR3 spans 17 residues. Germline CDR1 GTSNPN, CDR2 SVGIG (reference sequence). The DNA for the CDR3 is TGTGCCTGGAGTAAATTAAGGACTAGCGGGGTCACAGATACGCAGTATTTT. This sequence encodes CAWSKLRTSGVTDTQYF.

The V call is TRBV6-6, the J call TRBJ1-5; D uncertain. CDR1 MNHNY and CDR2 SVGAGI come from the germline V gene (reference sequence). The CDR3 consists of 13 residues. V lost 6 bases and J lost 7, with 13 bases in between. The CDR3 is CASSSGSGQPQHF. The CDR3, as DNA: TGTGCCAGCAGCTCAGGTTCCGGGCAGCCCCAGCATTTT.

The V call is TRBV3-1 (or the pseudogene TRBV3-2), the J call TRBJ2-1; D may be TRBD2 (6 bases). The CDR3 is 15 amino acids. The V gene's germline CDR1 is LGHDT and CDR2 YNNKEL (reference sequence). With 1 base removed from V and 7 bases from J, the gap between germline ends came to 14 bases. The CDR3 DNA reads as TGTGCCAGCAGCCAAGCGGGAGCAGAACTGAATGAGCAGTTCTTC. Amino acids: CASSQAGAELNEQFF.

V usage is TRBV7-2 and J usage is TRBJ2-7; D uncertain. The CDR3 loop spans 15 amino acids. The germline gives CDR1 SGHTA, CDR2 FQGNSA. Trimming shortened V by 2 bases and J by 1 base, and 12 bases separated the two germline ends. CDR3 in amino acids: CASSLNRAGSYEQYF. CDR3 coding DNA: TGTGCCAGCAGCTTAAATCGGGCTGGTTCCTACGAGCAGTACTTC.

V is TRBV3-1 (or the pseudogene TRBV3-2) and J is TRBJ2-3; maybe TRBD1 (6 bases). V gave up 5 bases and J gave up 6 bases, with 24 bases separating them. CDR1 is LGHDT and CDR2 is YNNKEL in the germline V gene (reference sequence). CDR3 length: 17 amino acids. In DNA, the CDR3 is TGTGCCAGCAGCGCGCCAGGGGAAGGGGTCGGTTTCGATACGCAGTATTTT. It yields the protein CASSAPGEGVGFDTQYF.

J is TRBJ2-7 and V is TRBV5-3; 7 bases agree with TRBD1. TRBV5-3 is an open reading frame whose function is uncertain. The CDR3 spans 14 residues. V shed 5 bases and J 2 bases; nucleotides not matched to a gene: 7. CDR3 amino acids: CARSHEGAAYEQYF. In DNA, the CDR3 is TGTGCCAGAAGTCACGAGGGGGCCGCCTACGAGCAGTACTTC.

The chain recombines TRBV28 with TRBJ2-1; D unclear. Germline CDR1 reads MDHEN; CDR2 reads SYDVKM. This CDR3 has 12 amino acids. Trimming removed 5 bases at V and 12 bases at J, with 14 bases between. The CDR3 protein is CASSEAWGPQFF. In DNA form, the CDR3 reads TGTGCCAGCAGTGAAGCTTGGGGTCCGCAGTTCTTC. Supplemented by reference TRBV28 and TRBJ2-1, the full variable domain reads DVKVTQSSRYLVKRTGEKVFLECVQDMDHENMFWYRQDPGLGLRLIYFSYDVKMKEKGDIPEGYSVSREKKERFSLILESASTNQTSMYLCASSEAWGPQFFGPGTRLTVL.

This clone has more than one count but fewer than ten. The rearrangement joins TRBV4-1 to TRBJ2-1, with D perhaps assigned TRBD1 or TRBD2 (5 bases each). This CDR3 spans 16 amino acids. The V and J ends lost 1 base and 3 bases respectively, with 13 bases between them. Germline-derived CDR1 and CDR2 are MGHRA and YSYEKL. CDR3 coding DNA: TGCGCCAGCAGCCAAGTCTCAGTTGGGGGCTACAATGAGCAGTTCTTC. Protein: CASSQVSVGGYNEQFF.

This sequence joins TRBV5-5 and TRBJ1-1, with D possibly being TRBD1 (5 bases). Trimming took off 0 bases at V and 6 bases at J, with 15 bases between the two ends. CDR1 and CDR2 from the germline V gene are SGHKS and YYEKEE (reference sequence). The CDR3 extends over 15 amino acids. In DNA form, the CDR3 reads TGTGCCAGCAGCTTGGTTGCAGGGTTGATCGCTGAAGCTTTCTTT. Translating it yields CASSLVAGLIAEAFF.

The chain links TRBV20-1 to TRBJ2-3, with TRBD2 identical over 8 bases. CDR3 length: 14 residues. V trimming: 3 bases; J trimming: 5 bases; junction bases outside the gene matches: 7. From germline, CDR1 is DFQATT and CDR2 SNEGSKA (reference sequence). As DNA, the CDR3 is TGCAGTGCTAGTCACGGGAGGGGGGTAGATACGCAGTATTTT. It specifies CSASHGRGVDTQYF.

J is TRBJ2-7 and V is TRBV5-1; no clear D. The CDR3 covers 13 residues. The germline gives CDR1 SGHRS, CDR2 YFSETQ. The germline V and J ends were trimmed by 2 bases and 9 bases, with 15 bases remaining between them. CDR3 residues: CASSLGTVPGQYF. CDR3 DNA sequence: TGCGCCAGCAGCTTAGGAACGGTGCCGGGGCAGTACTTC.

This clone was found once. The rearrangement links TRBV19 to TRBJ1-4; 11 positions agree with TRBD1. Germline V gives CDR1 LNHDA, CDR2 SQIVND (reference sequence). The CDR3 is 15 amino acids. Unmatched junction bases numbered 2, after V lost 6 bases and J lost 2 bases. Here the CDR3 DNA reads TGTGCCAGTAGGGACAGGGGGCAGACTAATGAAAAACTGTTTTTT. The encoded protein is CASRDRGQTNEKLFF.

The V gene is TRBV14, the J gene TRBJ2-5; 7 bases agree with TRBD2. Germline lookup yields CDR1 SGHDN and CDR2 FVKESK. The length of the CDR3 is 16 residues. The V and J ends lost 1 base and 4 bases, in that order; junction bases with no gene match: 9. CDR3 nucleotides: TGTGCCAGCAGCCAAGCGGCGGGAGTTGATCTAGAGACCCAGTACTTC. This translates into CASSQAAGVDLETQYF. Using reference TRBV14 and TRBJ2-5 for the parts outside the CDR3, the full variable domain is EAGVTQFPSHSVIEKGQTVTLRCDPISGHDNLYWYRRVMGKEIKFLLHFVKESKQDESGMPNNRFLAERTGGTYSTLKVQPAELEDSGVYFCASSQAAGVDLETQYFGPGTRLLVL.

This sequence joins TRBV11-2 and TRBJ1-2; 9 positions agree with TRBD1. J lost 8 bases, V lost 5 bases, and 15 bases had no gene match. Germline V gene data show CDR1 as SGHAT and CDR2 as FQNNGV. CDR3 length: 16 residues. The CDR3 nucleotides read TGTGCCAGCAGCGGATTGAGATCGGGACAGGGTCAAGGCTACACCTTC. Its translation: CASSGLRSGQGQGYTF.

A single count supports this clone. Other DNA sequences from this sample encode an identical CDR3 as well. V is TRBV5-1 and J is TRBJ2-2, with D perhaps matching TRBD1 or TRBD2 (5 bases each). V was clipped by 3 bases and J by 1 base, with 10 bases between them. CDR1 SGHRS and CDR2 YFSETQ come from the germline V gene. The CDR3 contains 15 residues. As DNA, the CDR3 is TGCGCCAGCAGCTGGGGGACGGGGAACACCGGGGAGCTGTTTTTT. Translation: CASSWGTGNTGELFF.

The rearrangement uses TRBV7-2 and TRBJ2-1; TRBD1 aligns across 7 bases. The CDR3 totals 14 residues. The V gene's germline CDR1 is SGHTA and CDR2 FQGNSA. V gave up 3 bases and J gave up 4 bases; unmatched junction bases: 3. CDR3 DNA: TGTGCCAGCAGCTTCGACAGGGTGTACAATGAGCAGTTCTTC. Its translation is CASSFDRVYNEQFF.

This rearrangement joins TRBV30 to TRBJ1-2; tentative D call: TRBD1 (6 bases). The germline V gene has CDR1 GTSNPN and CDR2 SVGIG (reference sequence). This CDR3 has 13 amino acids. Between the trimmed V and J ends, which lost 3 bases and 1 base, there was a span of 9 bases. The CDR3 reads CAWSRGLNYGYTF. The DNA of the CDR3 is TGTGCCTGGAGCAGGGGTCTTAACTATGGCTACACCTTC.

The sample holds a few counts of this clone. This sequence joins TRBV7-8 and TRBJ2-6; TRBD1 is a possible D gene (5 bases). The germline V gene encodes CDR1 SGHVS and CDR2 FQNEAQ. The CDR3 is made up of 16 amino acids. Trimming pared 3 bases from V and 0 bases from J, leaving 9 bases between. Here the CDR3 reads CASSLFQGSGANVLTF. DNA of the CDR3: TGTGCCAGCAGCTTGTTTCAGGGCTCTGGGGCCAACGTCCTGACTTTC.

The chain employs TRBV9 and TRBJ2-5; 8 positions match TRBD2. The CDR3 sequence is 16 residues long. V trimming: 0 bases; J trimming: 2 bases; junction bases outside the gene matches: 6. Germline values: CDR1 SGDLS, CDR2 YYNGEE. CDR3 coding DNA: TGTGCCAGCAGCGTAGTCGGTAGCGGGGCTCAAGAGACCCAGTACTTC. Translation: CASSVVGSGAQETQYF.

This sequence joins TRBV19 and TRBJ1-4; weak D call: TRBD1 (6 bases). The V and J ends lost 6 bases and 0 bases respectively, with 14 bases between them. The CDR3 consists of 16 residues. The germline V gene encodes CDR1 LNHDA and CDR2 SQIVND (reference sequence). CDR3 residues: CASRPGHVATNEKLFF. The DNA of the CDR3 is TGTGCCAGTAGGCCGGGACACGTAGCAACTAATGAAAAACTGTTTTTT.

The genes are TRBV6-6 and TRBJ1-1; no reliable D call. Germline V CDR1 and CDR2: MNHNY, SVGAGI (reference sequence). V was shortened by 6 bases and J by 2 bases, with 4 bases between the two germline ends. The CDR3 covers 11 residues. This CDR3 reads CASSENTEAFF. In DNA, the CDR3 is TGTGCCAGCAGCGAAAACACTGAAGCTTTCTTT.

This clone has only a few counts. The CDR3 region has the DNA TGTGCCTGGAGTGTATCGGGAGAGGGGACCCAGTACTTC. This translates into CAWSVSGEGTQYF. The rearrangement links TRBV30 to TRBJ2-5; possibly TRBD2 for D (6 bases). The germline V gene has CDR1 GTSNPN and CDR2 SVGIG (reference sequence). Trimming left V 0 bases short and J 7 bases short, with 12 bases between. The CDR3 runs to 13 residues.

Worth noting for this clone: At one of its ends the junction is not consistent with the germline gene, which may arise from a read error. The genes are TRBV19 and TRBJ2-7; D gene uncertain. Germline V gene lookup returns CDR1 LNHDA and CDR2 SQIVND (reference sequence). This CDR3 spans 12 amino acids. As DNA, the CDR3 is TGTGCCAGTCGGCCCGAGGTGGGGAAAGTCCACTTC. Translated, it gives CASRPEVGKVHF. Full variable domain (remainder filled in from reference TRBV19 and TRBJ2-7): DGGITQSPKYLFRKEGQNVTLSCEQNLNHDAMYWYRQDPGQGLRLIYYSQIVNDFQKGDIAEGYSVSREKKESFPLTVTSAQKNPTAFYLCASRPEVGKVHFGPGTRLTVT.

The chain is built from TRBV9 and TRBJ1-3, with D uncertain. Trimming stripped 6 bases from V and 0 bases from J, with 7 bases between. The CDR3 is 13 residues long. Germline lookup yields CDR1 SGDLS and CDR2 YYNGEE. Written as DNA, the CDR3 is TGTGCCAGCACCCGATCCTCTGGAAACACCATATATTTT. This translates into CASTRSSGNTIYF. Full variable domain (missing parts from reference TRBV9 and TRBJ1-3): DSGVTQTPKHLITATGQRVTLRCSPRSGDLSVYWYQQSLDQGLQFLIQYYNGEERAKGNILERFSAQQFPDLHSELNLSSLELGDSALYFCASTRSSGNTIYFGEGSWLTVV.

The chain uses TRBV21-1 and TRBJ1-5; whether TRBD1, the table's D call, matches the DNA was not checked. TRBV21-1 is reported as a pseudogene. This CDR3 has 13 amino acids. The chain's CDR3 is CASSRGTDQPQHF. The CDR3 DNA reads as TGTGCCAGCAGCAGAGGGACAGACCAGCCCCAGCATTTT.

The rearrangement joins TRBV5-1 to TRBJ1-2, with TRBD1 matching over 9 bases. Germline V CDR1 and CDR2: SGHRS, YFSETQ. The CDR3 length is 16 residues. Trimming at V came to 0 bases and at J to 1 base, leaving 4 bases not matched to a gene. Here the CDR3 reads CASSLGTGGGNYGYTF. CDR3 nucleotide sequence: TGCGCCAGCAGCTTGGGAACAGGGGGCGGTAACTATGGCTACACCTTC.